The 28 T cell receptor beta chains presented below share a single source sample, sequenced in a study of human T cells and chemical hapten exposure. TCRdb independently ran MiXCR on the RACE reads; one entry per CDR3 protein. Of roughly 150,000 distinct CDR3 sequences in the sample, over 9.5% were seen once. Time point denoted: patch test 2, 6 weeks after DPC sensitization. Treatment in this sample: therapeutic diphenylcyclopropenone sensitization with weekly scalp DPC. The source material was whole blood, sampled in connection with sensitization to the hapten diphenylcyclopropenone (DPC). The receptors originated from a woman in her forties or fifties with alopecia areata. Some clones in this sample may be carry-over from other donors' samples.

This clonotype was found many times. The rearrangement joins TRBV19 to TRBJ2-1; 8 bases are shared with TRBD2. This CDR3 comprises 13 residues. From germline, CDR1 is LNHDA and CDR2 SQIVND (reference sequence). J was trimmed by 6 bases and V by 6 bases; bases with no gene match: 4. The CDR3 loop is CASSYRGGNEQFF. CDR3 in DNA: TGTGCCAGTAGCTACCGGGGGGGCAATGAGCAGTTCTTC. Complete variable domain (other parts from reference TRBV19 and TRBJ2-1): DGGITQSPKYLFRKEGQNVTLSCEQNLNHDAMYWYRQDPGQGLRLIYYSQIVNDFQKGDIAEGYSVSREKKESFPLTVTSAQKNPTAFYLCASSYRGGNEQFFGPGTRLTVL.

This clonotype was seen many times. V gene TRBV6-7 combines with J gene TRBJ1-1; TRBD1 matches at 7 bases. TRBV6-7 is an ORF; its function is uncertain. This CDR3 contains 19 residues. V lost 5 bases and J lost 0; bases outside the gene matches: 18. The CDR3 DNA is TGTGCCAGCAGTCTTTCGGACAGGAATGGTGTTCCTTTGAACACTGAAGCTTTCTTT. Its translation is CASSLSDRNGVPLNTEAFF.

The rearrangement uses TRBV2 and TRBJ2-1, with TRBD2 matching 14 bases. Germline lookup yields CDR1 SNHLY and CDR2 FYNNEI. This CDR3 is 16 amino acids long. With 6 bases clipped from V and 9 bases from J, the junction kept 10 bases outside the gene matches. The CDR3 region is CASRGRLAGGPSEQFF. CDR3 DNA: TGTGCCAGCAGGGGTAGACTAGCGGGAGGGCCAAGTGAGCAGTTCTTC.

The rearrangement links TRBV9 to TRBJ1-6; D possibly corresponds to TRBD1 (6 bases). This CDR3 spans 16 amino acids. The V end was cut by 4 bases, the J end by 6 bases, with 17 bases between. Germline assignment: CDR1 SGDLS and CDR2 YYNGEE. In DNA, the CDR3 is TGTGCCAGCAGCTTAATCCTGCAGGGGACTAATTCACCCCTCCACTTT. As protein: CASSLILQGTNSPLHF.

This clonotype appeared many times. The CDR3 DNA reads TGTGCCAGCACTCCCGGGGGGACAGAGGGAGCTTTCTTT. Translation gives CASTPGGTEGAFF. The rearrangement joins TRBV12-3 or TRBV12-4 to TRBJ1-1, with TRBD1 identical over 7 bases. J gave up 10 bases and V 7 bases, and 12 bases lay outside the gene matches. The CDR3 runs to 13 residues.

The CDR3 DNA reads as TGCAGTGCTAAATTCCGCAAGAACACTGAAGCTTTCTTT. It encodes CSAKFRKNTEAFF. This chain connects TRBV20-1 to TRBJ1-1; unclear D gene. CDR1 is DFQATT and CDR2 is SNEGSKA in the germline V gene (reference sequence). Trimming took off 4 bases at V and 1 base at J, with 10 bases between the two ends. This CDR3 contains 13 residues.

This clonotype has only a few counts. V usage is TRBV5-4 and J usage is TRBJ1-6; no firm D call. Germline V CDR1 and CDR2: SGHNT, YYREEE (reference sequence). V lost 3 bases, J lost 8 bases, and 12 bases lay in between. CDR3 length: 14 amino acids. The CDR3 protein is CASSSAQLHSPLHF. Written as DNA, the CDR3 is TGTGCCAGCAGCTCTGCTCAGTTACATTCACCCCTCCACTTT.

The chain recombines TRBV20-1 with TRBJ2-5, with no clear D. The ends were cut back, 5 bases at V and 2 bases at J, with 9 bases in the middle. Looked up from germline, CDR1 is DFQATT and CDR2 is SNEGSKA (reference sequence). The CDR3 contains 12 residues. Here the CDR3 reads CSAPSLQETQYF. The CDR3 DNA reads TGCAGTGCTCCGTCACTACAAGAGACCCAGTACTTC.

This clonotype was seen a handful of times. The V and J genes are TRBV4-3 and TRBJ2-2; no clear D. V dropped 0 bases and J dropped 1 base, with 6 bases sitting between them. The CDR3 is made up of 15 amino acids. Germline CDR1 reads LGHNA; CDR2 reads YSLEER. CDR3 loop: CASSQDLGNTGELFF. CDR3 bases: TGCGCCAGCAGCCAAGATCTGGGGAACACCGGGGAGCTGTTTTTT.

This clonotype was seen a handful of times. V usage is TRBV10-3 and J usage is TRBJ2-7; D gene uncertain. The CDR3 contains 13 residues. V gave up 6 bases and J gave up 3 bases, with 12 bases separating them. Germline CDR1 reads ENHRY; CDR2 reads SYGVKD. CDR3 nucleotide sequence: TGTGCCATCAGCTCCAGGTGGGACTACGAGCAGTACTTC. Residues: CAISSRWDYEQYF.

In its sample, this clonotype was seen a few times. This sequence joins TRBV6-5 and TRBJ2-1; TRBD1 aligns across 9 bases. CDR3 length equals 15 residues. Germline trimming cut 4 bases from V and 7 bases from J; bases unmatched to any gene: 8. The germline CDR1 and CDR2 sequences are MNHEY and SVGAGI. In DNA form, the CDR3 reads TGTGCCAGCAGTTCCGGGACAGGGAGGTTAAATGAGCAGTTCTTC. Translating gives CASSSGTGRLNEQFF.

This clonotype was counted ten times or more. V gene TRBV19 combines with J gene TRBJ2-6; D unclear. The germline V and J ends were trimmed by 4 bases and 0 bases, with 13 bases remaining between them. Germline V gene lookup returns CDR1 LNHDA and CDR2 SQIVND (reference sequence). The CDR3 has 17 residues. This CDR3 reads CASSNVPPPSGANVLTF. In DNA, the CDR3 is TGTGCCAGTAGTAATGTCCCGCCTCCCTCTGGGGCCAACGTCCTGACTTTC.

This sequence joins TRBV6-2 or TRBV6-3 and TRBJ2-3; 10 bases line up with TRBD2. Germline V gene lookup returns CDR1 MNHEY and CDR2 SVGEGT. V gave up 6 bases and J gave up 6 bases; unmatched junction bases: 9. The CDR3 sequence is 15 residues long. CDR3 coding DNA: TGTGCCAGCAGGCGGATAGCGGGAGGCCTGGATACGCAGTATTTT. Protein: CASRRIAGGLDTQYF.

This clonotype appeared a few times. V usage is TRBV30 and J usage is TRBJ1-3; the match to TRBD1 covers 7 bases. V trimming: 5 bases; J trimming: 4 bases; junction bases outside the gene matches: 8. The CDR3 runs 14 residues. The V gene's germline CDR1 is GTSNPN and CDR2 SVGIG (reference sequence). CDR3 in DNA: TGTGCCTGGGTCGACAGGGCCGGAGGAAACACCATATATTTT. Its translation: CAWVDRAGGNTIYF.

J is TRBJ1-5 and V is TRBV6-1; 7 positions match TRBD1. J gave up 5 bases and V 1 base, and 5 bases lay outside the gene matches. The CDR3 is made up of 15 amino acids. Germline CDR1 MNHNS, CDR2 SASEGT. CDR3 in amino acids: CASSEGTGGHQPQHF. CDR3 nucleotide sequence: TGTGCCAGCAGTGAAGGGACAGGCGGTCATCAGCCCCAGCATTTT.

This clonotype showed up many times. DNA for the CDR3: TGTGCCAGCAGCCTAGCGGGAGGGCCTACTGAGCAGTTCTTC. Translated, it gives CASSLAGGPTEQFF. The V call is TRBV6-2 or TRBV6-3, the J call TRBJ2-1; 12 bases align to TRBD2. V shed 6 bases and J 9 bases; nucleotides not matched to a gene: 6. The CDR3 length is 14 residues. Germline CDR1 reads MNHEY; CDR2 reads SVGEGT.

The chain is built from TRBV29-1 and TRBJ2-7; 7 bases line up with TRBD1. With V trimmed by 7 bases and J by 6 bases, 6 bases remained unmatched. Germline CDR1 and CDR2: SQVTM and ANQGSEA. CDR3 length: 11 residues. Here the CDR3 DNA reads TGCAGCGGGCAGACAGGGCTCGAGCAGTACTTC. Its translation is CSGQTGLEQYF.

This clonotype was recorded a few times. The genes are TRBV28 and TRBJ2-7, with TRBD1 as a possible D gene (6 bases). V was clipped by 5 bases and J by 2 bases, with 13 bases between them. The CDR3 contains 14 residues. In germline, CDR1 is MDHEN, CDR2 SYDVKM. This chain's CDR3 is CASSIDRFTYEQYF. CDR3 sequence (DNA): TGTGCCAGCAGTATCGACAGGTTTACCTACGAGCAGTACTTC.

The table lists this clonotype with a few counts. J is TRBJ2-7 and V is TRBV7-2; 7 nucleotides agree with TRBD2. The V segment lost 5 bases and the J segment 0 bases; nucleotides outside the gene matches: 7. Germline V gene sequence: CDR1 SGHTA, CDR2 FQGNSA. The CDR3 runs to 15 residues. CDR3 DNA: TGTGCCAGCAGCCTAAGCCCTAGCGGCTCCTACGAGCAGTACTTC. Translating it yields CASSLSPSGSYEQYF.

The chain recombines TRBV7-2 with TRBJ2-1; the match to TRBD1 covers 7 bases. This CDR3 is 14 amino acids long. Per the germline V gene, CDR1 is SGHTA and CDR2 is FQGNSA. The V gene end was trimmed by 5 bases and the J gene end by 8 bases; junction bases not matched to a gene: 9. CDR3 region: CASSRRDRLDEQFF. DNA for the CDR3: TGTGCCAGCAGCCGCCGGGACAGATTAGATGAGCAGTTCTTC.

Details on this clonotype: A much larger clone differs from this one at a single base, so this may be a read error. The genes are TRBV4-2 and TRBJ2-1; D is unresolved. This CDR3 has 14 residues. Germline loops: CDR1 LGHNA, CDR2 YNFKEQ. Written as DNA, the CDR3 is TGTGTCAGCAGCCAAGAAAGCGTTTACAATGAGCAGTTCTTC. As protein: CVSSQESVYNEQFF.

This clonotype has just a few counts. The chain combines TRBV11-2 with TRBJ2-3; 10 positions agree with TRBD1. The CDR3 runs 13 residues. CDR1 and CDR2 from the germline V gene are SGHAT and FQNNGV. The trim removed 5 bases at V and 7 bases at J, leaving 3 bases unmatched. The CDR3 is CASSRQGANTQYF. In nucleotides, the CDR3 is TGTGCCAGCAGCAGACAGGGGGCAAATACGCAGTATTTT.

The table lists this clonotype with a few counts. CDR3 in DNA: TGTGCCAGCAGCCAACAGGCCGTGGGGGGAAACACCATATATTTT. Its protein product is CASSQQAVGGNTIYF. J is TRBJ1-3 and V is TRBV14; D gene unclear. V lost 2 bases, J lost 4 bases, and 12 bases lay in between. Germline CDR1 and CDR2: SGHDN and FVKESK. The CDR3 has 15 residues.

This clonotype was counted a few times. V is TRBV20-1 and J is TRBJ2-7; 9 bases are a match to TRBD1. The CDR3 loop spans 14 amino acids. The junction had 3 bases not matched to a gene; V was cut back by 3 bases and J by 0 bases. Germline assignment: CDR1 DFQATT and CDR2 SNEGSKA (reference sequence). The CDR3 DNA is TGCAGTGCTAGTTGGGACAGGGTCTCCTACGAGCAGTACTTC. Amino acid sequence: CSASWDRVSYEQYF.

The chain recombines TRBV20-1 with TRBJ2-1; D may be TRBD1 or TRBD2 (5 bases each). Trimming took 4 bases from V and 3 from J, leaving 13 bases between them. The germline V gene has CDR1 DFQATT and CDR2 SNEGSKA (reference sequence). The CDR3 covers 14 residues. CDR3 amino acids: CSATLRDGYNEQFF. The CDR3 nucleotides are TGCAGTGCTACCCTCAGGGACGGCTACAATGAGCAGTTCTTC.

This rearrangement joins TRBV27 to TRBJ2-7, with D possibly being TRBD1 (6 bases). Trimming pared 5 bases from V and 4 bases from J, leaving 9 bases between. CDR3 length equals 12 residues. Germline V CDR1 and CDR2: MNHEY, SMNVEV (reference sequence). This CDR3 is CASSTGIYEQYF. In DNA, the CDR3 is TGTGCCAGCAGTACAGGGATTTACGAGCAGTACTTC.

This clonotype was seen only a few times. The J gene is TRBJ2-7, the V gene TRBV19, with 11 bases identical to TRBD2. The V gene's germline CDR1 is LNHDA and CDR2 SQIVND (reference sequence). V trimming: 4 bases; J trimming: 6 bases; junction bases outside the gene matches: 8. The CDR3 contains 15 residues. CDR3 in amino acids: CASSRGLAGGGEQYF. CDR3 coding DNA: TGTGCCAGTAGTAGGGGGCTAGCGGGAGGAGGCGAGCAGTACTTC.

The gene calls are TRBV5-5 and TRBJ2-2; D possibly corresponds to TRBD2 (7 bases). Germline lookup yields CDR1 SGHKS and CDR2 YYEKEE (reference sequence). Trimming shortened V by 4 bases and J by 4 bases, and 17 bases separated the two germline ends. This CDR3 is 16 amino acids long. The CDR3 region is CASSPVGGPSTGELFF. The CDR3, as DNA: TGTGCCAGCAGCCCCGTGGGGGGGCCTAGCACCGGGGAGCTGTTTTTT.